This T cell receptor (beta chain) was sequenced for a study of cytomegalovirus exposure and HLA in healthy donors. A remark on this clone: Its target is unknown.

The PCR made use of 60 Vbeta and 13 Jbeta primers. This table comes from immunoSEQ multiplex PCR, and its TCRdb copy is limited to in-frame clones, with some not included. Of some 180,000 clones in the sample, roughly 13% were seen once. This CDR3 has 14 residues. V lost 6 bases to trimming and J lost 1 base, with 11 bases between them. CDR1 and CDR2 from the germline V gene are MNHEY and SVGAGI. Whole-study results and caveats: Later analysis associated a missense DCLRE1C variant with TCR beta V- and J-gene trimming. One cluster of highly shared sequence variants probably arose as a sequencing artifact.

This TCR derives from a man between 50 and 59 years old in good health and CMV-seropositive. The rearrangement uses TRBV6-5 and TRBJ2-3; possible D gene TRBD2, 7 bases. Sequencing was done on a sample of PBMCs. The CDR3 loop is CASSLGGGTDTQYF. CDR3 sequence (DNA): TGTGCCAGCAGCTTAGGGGGGGGCACAGATACGCAGTATTTT.